This record looks at one T cell receptor beta chain sequence and its context. Its antigen is unidentified. The record originates from a study of OX40 agonist ivuxolimab in advanced cancers. Study at large: Ivuxolimab is an agonistic anti-OX40 (CD134) antibody, and patients were treated with it. Cohort: more than 75% men, mean age roughly 60, aged roughly 23 to 90. Study-level points and caveats: The antigens recognized by the expanded peripheral T cells, that is their antigen specificity, were not determined. CD4+ and CD8+ blood T cells expanded clonally by week 6 at 0.1 to 3.0 mg/kg.

The CDR3 extends over 17 amino acids. The junction had 14 bases not matched to a gene; V was cut back by 5 bases and J by 5 bases. Germline CDR1 reads SNHLY; CDR2 reads FYNNEI. Clones were sequenced by immunoSEQ multiplex PCR, and TCRdb holds only the in-frame ones, with some missing. This repertoire shows about 80,000 clones, around 86% found once; its top ten account for roughly 0.23%. Sequenced material: CD4+ or CD8+ T cells sorted from blood, taken in a trial of the OX40 agonist ivuxolimab. The origin of this receptor is an adult with an advanced solid tumor such as melanoma, head and neck, liver or kidney cancer. The gene calls are TRBV2 and TRBJ2-5, with 10 bases identical to TRBD1. CDR3 sequence (DNA): TGTGCCAGCAGTAAGCCCCTGGGACAGGGGAGATGGGAGACCCAGTACTTC. Amino acids: CASSKPLGQGRWETQYF. The full variable domain, completed using reference TRBV2 and TRBJ2-5, is EPEVTQTPSHQVTQMGQEVILRCVPISNHLYFYWYRQILGQKVEFLVSFYNNEISEKSEIFDDQFSVERPDGSNFTLKIRSTKLEDSAMYFCASSKPLGQGRWETQYFGPGTRLLVL.